The 9 T cell receptor beta chains presented below share a single source sample, sequenced in a study of beta chain features in type 1 diabetes. The isolated RNA, all of it, was reverse transcribed, so expressed TCRB transcripts were what got sequenced. The repertoire was sequenced with immunoSEQ multiplex PCR; TCRdb's copy has only in-frame clones and lacks some. The table has 450,000 or so clones, about an eighth seen once. Sequenced material: naive CD4+ T cells from blood. The receptors come from a woman aged 18-29 years in good health.

This clone showed up just a few times. In DNA, the CDR3 is TGTGCCAGCAGCCTCAGGGGAGCCCTGAACACTGAAGCTTTCTTT. Translation: CASSLRGALNTEAFF. The chain has TRBV7-9 and TRBJ1-1; D might be TRBD1 (6 bases). Per germline, CDR1 SEHNR and CDR2 FQNEAQ (reference sequence). Trimming removed 5 bases from V and 0 bases from J, with 13 bases in between. CDR3 length: 15 residues.

In this sample, this clone turned up a few times. V is TRBV9 and J is TRBJ2-1, with D tentatively TRBD1 or TRBD2 (5 bases each). The germline CDR1 and CDR2 sequences are SGDLS and YYNGEE. V lost 3 bases and J 6 bases, leaving 16 bases between the germline ends. CDR3 length equals 15 residues. The CDR3 region is CASSAVTGRVNEQFF. CDR3 bases: TGTGCCAGCAGCGCAGTAACGGGACGTGTCAATGAGCAGTTCTTC.

The chain uses TRBV27 and TRBJ1-1; D not resolved. CDR3 length: 12 residues. Germline assignment: CDR1 MNHEY and CDR2 SMNVEV (reference sequence). The ends were cut back, 1 base at V and 12 bases at J, with 12 bases in the middle. The CDR3 protein is CASSLYRGYTFF. The CDR3 nucleotides read TGTGCCAGCAGTTTATACCGGGGATATACTTTCTTT.

This clone has more than one count but fewer than ten. V usage is TRBV18 and J usage is TRBJ1-3; no definite D call. The CDR3 extends over 15 amino acids. The germline CDR1 and CDR2 sequences are KGHSH and LQKENI. V was clipped by 2 bases and J by 0 bases, with 8 bases between them. The DNA for the CDR3 is TGTGCCAGCTCACCAGAGGGTTTCTCTGGAAACACCATATATTTT. Translating gives CASSPEGFSGNTIYF.

This clone was detected only a few times. V usage is TRBV14 and J usage is TRBJ2-1, with 8 bases lining up with TRBD2. The germline gives CDR1 SGHDN, CDR2 FVKESK. The J segment lost 7 bases and the V segment lost 6 bases, leaving 8 bases of the junction unmatched. The CDR3 loop spans 14 amino acids. DNA of the CDR3: TGTGCCAGCAGACTTAGCGGGGCCGGTAATGAGCAGTTCTTC. Its translation: CASRLSGAGNEQFF.

The gene calls are TRBV9 and TRBJ2-2; possibly TRBD2 for D (6 bases). Germline V CDR1 and CDR2: SGDLS, YYNGEE. The CDR3 runs to 13 residues. Between the trimmed V and J ends, which lost 8 bases and 4 bases, there was a span of 12 bases. The CDR3 nucleotides are TGTGCCAGTCGGAGGGGAGGCACCGGGGAGCTGTTTTTT. Translating it yields CASRRGGTGELFF.

This clone was detected a few times. The chain is built from TRBV30 and TRBJ2-1; TRBD2 matches at 10 bases. CDR3 length equals 13 residues. Germline-derived CDR1 and CDR2 are GTSNPN and SVGIG (reference sequence). V dropped 2 bases and J dropped 8; count of bases not matched to a gene: 3. CDR3 sequence: CAWSSGRADEQFF. The CDR3 DNA reads TGTGCCTGGAGTAGCGGGAGGGCCGATGAGCAGTTCTTC.

This clone was seen a handful of times. The J gene is TRBJ2-2, the V gene TRBV25-1; possibly TRBD1 or TRBD2 for D (5 bases each). Germline loops: CDR1 MGHDK, CDR2 SYGVNS. With 6 bases removed from V and 4 bases from J, the gap between germline ends came to 12 bases. This CDR3 comprises 14 residues. This CDR3 is CASRRGGPTGELFF. DNA of the CDR3: TGTGCCAGCAGGAGGGGTGGCCCCACCGGGGAGCTGTTTTTT.

This clone was counted between two and nine times. V usage is TRBV25-1 and J usage is TRBJ2-7, with D tentatively TRBD1 (5 bases). Germline CDR1 reads MGHDK; CDR2 reads SYGVNS. This CDR3 contains 11 residues. V was cut by 6 bases and J by 2 bases, with 5 bases left in between. CDR3 in DNA: TGTGCCAGCAGGGGGCCCTACGAGCAGTACGTC. Residues: CASRGPYEQYV.